Listed below are T cell receptor beta chains from one sample, sequenced in a study of blood T cells in healthy people across ages. TCRdb re-analysed the 5' RACE reads in MiXCR, keeping a single row per CDR3 protein. The sample consists of about a million distinct CDR3 sequences, more than 30% of them appearing once. Sequencing was done on a sample of blood. The receptor set was obtained from a man aged 18 to 29 in good health. Each CDR3 is given with its conserved first and last residue. A D gene is named only where the DNA matches it firmly. The size of a clone is reported for some rows only, either as once, few or many, or as a class for expanded clones.

size | length | J | D | V | DNA | CDR3
few | 13 | TRBJ2-5 | . | TRBV6-2/TRBV6-3 | TGTGCCAGCAGCCGACAGCGGTTTGAGACCCAGTACTTC | CASSRQRFETQYF
. | 15 | TRBJ2-1 | . | TRBV10-3 | TGTGCCATCAAGGGAAGGACGGGTCCCCACAATGAGCAGTTCTTC | CAIKGRTGPHNEQFF
. | 17 | TRBJ2-7 | . | TRBV21-1 | TGTGCCAGCAGCAACCGGGACAGACCCTCACCCATCTACGAGCAGTACTTC | CASSNRDRPSPIYEQYF
. | 15 | TRBJ2-7 | . | TRBV4-1 | TGCGCCAGCAGCCAAGTCGACGGATGGTCCTACGAGCAGTACTTC | CASSQVDGWSYEQYF
many | 13 | TRBJ2-7 | . | TRBV20-1 | TGCAGTGCTAGAGGGACTGAGATAATGGAGCAGTACTTC | CSARGTEIMEQYF
. | 17 | TRBJ1-3 | . | TRBV20-1 | TGCAGTGCTAGAGCCCCGGGGGGGTCCGGATTCGAAAACACCATATATTTT | CSARAPGGSGFENTIYF
. | 14 | TRBJ1-2 | . | TRBV6-1 | TGTACCAGCATCTATAGCAGGGAGTCGGTTGGCTACACCTTC | CTSIYSRESVGYTF
. | 14 | TRBJ1-5 | . | TRBV20-1 | TGCAGTGCTAGGAGGGGCGCTAGCAATCAGCCCCAGCATTTT | CSARRGASNQPQHF
. | 13 | TRBJ2-7 | . | TRBV3-1 | TGTGCCAGCAGCCCCCAACAGGGCTACGAGCAGTACTTC | CASSPQQGYEQYF
. | 13 | TRBJ1-1 | . | TRBV9 | TGTGCCAGCAGCGGCACGGACAACCCTGAAGCTTTCTTT | CASSGTDNPEAFF
. | 15 | TRBJ1-1 | . | TRBV5-5 | TGTGCCAGCAGCTATTTTCAGGGGAAGAACACTGAAGCTTTCTTT | CASSYFQGKNTEAFF
. | 13 | TRBJ1-6 | . | TRBV12-3/TRBV12-4 | TGTGTCAGCAGTTATACAGGGAATTCACCCCTCCACTTT | CVSSYTGNSPLHF
. | 15 | TRBJ1-5 | . | TRBV4-3 | TGCGCCAGCAGCCAAAACCGGGATAACAATCAGCCCCAGCATTTT | CASSQNRDNNQPQHF
. | 14 | TRBJ2-2 | TRBD1 | TRBV6-5 | TGTGCCAGCAGTTGGACAGGGGGCTCCGGGGAGCTGTTTTTT | CASSWTGGSGELFF
. | 13 | TRBJ2-1 | . | TRBV7-9 | TGTGCCAGCAGGTCTTCTGGCCCCGATGAGCAGTTCTTC | CASRSSGPDEQFF
. | 14 | TRBJ2-1 | . | TRBV7-9 | TGTGCCAGCAGCCCCGATGTGGGTTCCAATGAGCAGTTCTTC | CASSPDVGSNEQFF
. | 12 | TRBJ1-2 | . | TRBV20-1 | TGCAGTGCCGCGCCAGGGGTCGACGGCTACACCTTC | CSAAPGVDGYTF
. | 15 | TRBJ1-5 | TRBD1 | TRBV5-5 | TGTGCCAGCAGGCGAACAGGGGCCCCGGGGCAGCCCCAGCATTTT | CASRRTGAPGQPQHF
. | 13 | TRBJ2-7 | . | TRBV11-1 | TGTGCCAGCAGTCCGGGACTGGAATGCGAGCAGTACTTC | CASSPGLECEQYF
. | 13 | TRBJ1-4 | . | TRBV20-1 | TGCAGTGCAACCAAGACAATAGGTGAAAAACTGTTTTTT | CSATKTIGEKLFF
few | 16 | TRBJ1-2 | TRBD1 | TRBV14 | TGTGCCAGCAGCCAAGTAGAGACAGGGGGCTTAAGTGGCTACACCTTC | CASSQVETGGLSGYTF
. | 16 | TRBJ1-1 | TRBD1 | TRBV7-8 | TGTGCCAGCAGCCCTTTGACAGGGGGAATGAACACTGAAGCTTTCTTT | CASSPLTGGMNTEAFF